Each of the 17 T cell receptor beta chains below was sequenced from the same sample in a study of T cell repertoires in cytomegalovirus infection. Each CDR3 protein gets one entry after TCRdb re-called the reads with MiXCR. In the table there are about a million distinct CDR3 sequences, roughly a third of which are singletons. For these receptors, no antigen is known. The source was cultured CD8+ T cells from PBMCs, collected from culture after CMV antigen stimulation. The receptors were gathered from a human donor in good health (CMV status not recorded). Some clones in this sample may be carry-over from other donors' samples.

The V call is TRBV24-1, the J call TRBJ2-1; the D gene could be TRBD1 or TRBD2 (5 bases each). Looked up from germline, CDR1 is KGHDR and CDR2 is SFDVKD. The ends were cut back, 7 bases at V and 5 bases at J, with 23 bases in the middle. This CDR3 has 17 residues. CDR3 bases: TGTGCCACCAGGCTTAAAGCCGGGGACCCCAGCCACAATGAGCAGTTCTTC. Amino acid sequence: CATRLKAGDPSHNEQFF.

The genes are TRBV27 and TRBJ2-1, with D possibly matching TRBD2 (5 bases). In germline, CDR1 is MNHEY, CDR2 SMNVEV (reference sequence). V was clipped by 3 bases and J by 2 bases, with 14 bases between them. This CDR3 comprises 16 residues. The chain's CDR3 is CASSFHLASPYNEQFF. In DNA, the CDR3 is TGTGCCAGCAGTTTCCATCTGGCTAGCCCCTACAATGAGCAGTTCTTC.

The J gene is TRBJ1-2, the V gene TRBV6-2 or TRBV6-3, with 8 bases lining up with TRBD1. V was pared by 0 bases and J by 7 bases, with 10 bases of the junction left unmatched. The CDR3 runs 16 residues. The germline V gene has CDR1 MNHEY and CDR2 SVGEGT. Here the CDR3 DNA reads TGTGCCAGCAGTTACTCCCCAATGGACAGGGCGAGTGGCTACACCTTC. It translates to CASSYSPMDRASGYTF.

This chain links TRBV4-1 with TRBJ2-2; 8 bases align to TRBD2. The V gene end was trimmed by 4 bases and the J gene end by 6 bases; junction bases not matched to a gene: 10. From germline, CDR1 is MGHRA and CDR2 YSYEKL. The CDR3 contains 16 residues. CDR3 sequence: CASSPRAGGVAGELFF. The CDR3 coding sequence is TGCGCCAGCAGCCCCCGCGCGGGGGGCGTCGCCGGGGAGCTGTTTTTT.

Ten or more counts support this clonotype. The rearrangement joins TRBV7-9 to TRBJ1-2; D call uncertain. The CDR3 totals 14 residues. Germline V gene sequence: CDR1 SEHNR, CDR2 FQNEAQ (reference sequence). Between the trimmed V and J ends, which lost 1 base and 2 bases, there was a span of 8 bases. CDR3 amino acids: CASSLGARNYGYTF. CDR3 nucleotide sequence: TGTGCCAGCAGCTTAGGGGCCAGGAACTATGGCTACACCTTC.

In this sample, this clonotype turned up a few times. This chain uses TRBV15 with TRBJ2-2; the D is unclear. There are 15 residues in the CDR3. CDR1 is LNHNV, CDR2 YYDKDF, per germline (reference sequence). With 0 bases removed from V and 3 bases from J, the gap between germline ends came to 8 bases. The CDR3 DNA is TGTGCCACCAGCAGAGATCGCGGACACACCGGGGAGCTGTTTTTT. It codes for CATSRDRGHTGELFF.

The V gene is TRBV7-9, the J gene TRBJ1-1, with D maybe TRBD1 (5 bases). The ends were cut back, 6 bases at V and 5 bases at J, with 16 bases in the middle. There are 14 residues in the CDR3. The germline V gene has CDR1 SEHNR and CDR2 FQNEAQ (reference sequence). The CDR3 DNA reads as TGTGCCAGCAGGTTTGTGGGGGGAGGTACTGAAGCTTTCTTT. Translated: CASRFVGGGTEAFF.

This clonotype has a handful of counts. The chain couples TRBV2 to TRBJ2-7; 7 nucleotides line up with TRBD1. V lost 6 bases to trimming and J lost 4 bases; unmatched junction nucleotides: 9. CDR1 is SNHLY and CDR2 is FYNNEI in the germline V gene. CDR3 length: 14 residues. The chain's CDR3 is CASSNRGSLYEQYF. DNA of the CDR3: TGTGCCAGCAGCAACAGGGGCAGTTTGTACGAGCAGTACTTC.

The chain is built from TRBV12-3 or TRBV12-4 and TRBJ2-6, with 8 bases that match TRBD1. V trimming: 6 bases; J trimming: 0 bases; junction bases outside the gene matches: 7. The CDR3 loop spans 17 amino acids. CDR3 amino acids: CASRPGTGDSGANVLTF. The CDR3 bases are TGTGCCAGCAGACCCGGGACAGGAGACTCTGGGGCCAACGTCCTGACTTTC.

With respect to this clonotype: Being one base from a much bigger clone, this may be a read error. The J gene is TRBJ1-1, the V gene TRBV7-2; D is uncertain. Trimming pared 3 bases from V and 3 bases from J, leaving 11 bases between. The CDR3 runs 14 residues. In germline, CDR1 is SGHTA, CDR2 FQGNSA. The CDR3 region is CASSFPRLYTEAFF. The DNA for the CDR3 is TGTGCCAGCAGCTTCCCGAGACTTTACACTGAAGCTTTCTTT.

This sequence joins TRBV27 and TRBJ1-2; TRBD1 is a possible D gene (6 bases). From germline, CDR1 is MNHEY and CDR2 SMNVEV (reference sequence). CDR3 length: 13 amino acids. The V gene lost 5 bases and the J gene lost 4 bases, with 11 bases spanning the gap. CDR3 coding DNA: TGTGCCAGCAGTGTTACAGGGTTCTATGGCTACACCTTC. Protein product: CASSVTGFYGYTF.

The sample holds many counts of this clonotype. The chain carries TRBV6-1 and TRBJ1-1; a possible D gene is TRBD1 (5 bases). CDR3 size: 14 residues. The V gene's germline CDR1 is MNHNS and CDR2 SASEGT. V lost 2 bases and J 5 bases, leaving 12 bases between the germline ends. The CDR3 region is CASSENLGGTEAFF. CDR3 in DNA: TGTGCCAGCAGTGAAAATCTGGGGGGGACTGAAGCTTTCTTT.

The chain employs TRBV6-2 or TRBV6-3 and TRBJ2-2; TRBD2 matches at 7 bases. The ends lost 7 bases at V and 0 bases at J; junction bases unmatched: 11. Germline V gene sequence: CDR1 MNHEY, CDR2 SVGEGT. This CDR3 contains 17 residues. CDR3 amino acids: CASTSSGGLPNTGELFF. CDR3 nucleotides: TGTGCCAGCACTTCCTCGGGGGGACTCCCGAACACCGGGGAGCTGTTTTTT.

CDR3 residues: CASSFGRPMNTEAFF. CDR3 DNA sequence: TGTGCCAGCAGCTTCGGGAGGCCTATGAACACTGAAGCTTTCTTT. The chain has TRBV5-6 and TRBJ1-1; no clear D gene. V lost 2 bases, J lost 0 bases, and 11 bases lay in between. Germline CDR1 reads SGHDT; CDR2 reads YYEEEE. The CDR3 runs 15 residues.

V usage is TRBV14 and J usage is TRBJ2-7, with 8 bases fitting TRBD1. The CDR3 has 15 residues. With 3 bases clipped from V and 7 bases from J, the junction kept 11 bases outside the gene matches. The germline CDR1 and CDR2 sequences are SGHDN and FVKESK. The CDR3 reads CASSHDRGYLQEQYF. CDR3 DNA sequence: TGTGCCAGCAGCCACGACAGGGGCTACCTACAGGAGCAGTACTTC.

This clonotype was observed at least ten times. The chain couples TRBV12-3 or TRBV12-4 to TRBJ2-1; 9 positions agree with TRBD1. This CDR3 has 15 residues. V was clipped by 4 bases and J by 4 bases; unmatched bases: 5. In nucleotides, the CDR3 is TGTGCCAGCAGTTACGGGACAGGGCCTTACAATGAGCAGTTCTTC. Amino acids: CASSYGTGPYNEQFF.

This clonotype has more than one count but fewer than ten. This chain joins TRBV4-2 and TRBJ2-3, with 12 bases fitting TRBD2. The CDR3 has 17 amino acids. V shed 1 base and J 2 bases; nucleotides not matched to a gene: 4. Germline V gives CDR1 LGHNA, CDR2 YNFKEQ. The CDR3 protein is CASSQGTSGGSTDTQYF. DNA of the CDR3: TGTGCCAGCAGCCAAGGAACTAGCGGGGGGTCCACAGATACGCAGTATTTT.